This T cell receptor (beta chain) was captured in a study of blood T cell repertoires in COVID-19. Whole-study context: Sites in the United States, Italy and Spain provided acute and convalescent COVID-19 samples.

Authors' data handling: Quantification of nucleated cells was approximated via reference gene primer amplification. Sequencing was performed with immunoSEQ multiplex PCR; in TCRdb, only in-frame clones are kept and a portion is missing. That table gives V, J and clone size, and the DNA gave D and trimming. The sample lists fewer than 200,000 clones, 74% seen once, with under 3.5% in the top ten. Germline values: CDR1 LNHDA, CDR2 SQIVND (reference sequence). There are 14 residues in the CDR3. Trimming stripped 6 bases from V and 4 bases from J, with 13 bases between. The V call is TRBV19, the J call TRBJ1-3; unclear D gene. The sequencing input was peripheral blood. The sequence derives from a woman older than 75 with acute or convalescent COVID-19. CDR3 bases: TGTGCCAGTAGAGAACAGCCGTCCGGAAACACCATATATTTT. Translating gives CASREQPSGNTIYF.